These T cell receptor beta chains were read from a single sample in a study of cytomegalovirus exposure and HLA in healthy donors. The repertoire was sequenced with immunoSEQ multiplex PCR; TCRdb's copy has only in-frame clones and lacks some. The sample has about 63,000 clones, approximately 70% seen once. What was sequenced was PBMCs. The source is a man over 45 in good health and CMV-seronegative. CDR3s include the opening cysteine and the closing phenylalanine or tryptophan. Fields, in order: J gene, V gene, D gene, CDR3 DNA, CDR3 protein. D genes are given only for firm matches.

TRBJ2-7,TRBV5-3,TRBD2,TGTGCCAGAAATGATGCGGGGGGGCCCATCTACGAGCAGTACTTC,CARNDAGGPIYEQYF
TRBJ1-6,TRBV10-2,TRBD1,TGCGCCAGCAGTGAGACGCGGGACAGGTCACCCCTCCACTTT,CASSETRDRSPLHF
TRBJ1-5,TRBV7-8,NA,TGTGCCAGCAGCGCAGGGGGCAATCAGCCCCAGCATTTT,CASSAGGNQPQHF
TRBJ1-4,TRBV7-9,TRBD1,TGTGCCAGCACCTCGGGACAGAGCCTTAATGAAAAACTGTTTTTT,CASTSGQSLNEKLFF
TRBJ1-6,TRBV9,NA,TGTGCCAGCAGCGCACAGGCGAGCTCCTATAATTCACCCCTCCACTTT,CASSAQASSYNSPLHF
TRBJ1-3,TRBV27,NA,TGTGCCACCGGGTCCGGGGGTTCTGGAAACACCATATATTTT,CATGSGGSGNTIYF
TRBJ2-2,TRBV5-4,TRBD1,TGTGCCAGCAGCCGTACCGGGACAGGTGGTTTCGGGGAGCTGTTTTTT,CASSRTGTGGFGELFF
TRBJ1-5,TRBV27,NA,TGTGCCAGCAGTTCCGGCAATCAGCCCCAGCATTTT,CASSSGNQPQHF
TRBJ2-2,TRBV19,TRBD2,TGTGCCAGTAGTCGAGGGACTACCAAAACCGGGGAGCTGTTTTTT,CASSRGTTKTGELFF
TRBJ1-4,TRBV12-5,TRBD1,TGTGCTAGTGTCTCGGGGACAGGGAATGAAAAACTGTTTTTT,CASVSGTGNEKLFF
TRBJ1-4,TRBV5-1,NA,TGCGCCAGCAGCTTACTCGCCGGGTCCGTCTTTGCTAATGAAAAACTGTTTTTT,CASSLLAGSVFANEKLFF
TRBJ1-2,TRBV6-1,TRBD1,TGTGCCAGCAGTGAGGGACAGGCGTACTATGGCTACACCTTC,CASSEGQAYYGYTF
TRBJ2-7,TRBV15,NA,TGTGCCACGGCTCCGACAGACTCCTACGAGCAGTACTTC,CATAPTDSYEQYF
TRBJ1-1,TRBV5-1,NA,TGCGCCAGCAGCCCGGGACAACCCGAAGCTTTCTTT,CASSPGQPEAFF
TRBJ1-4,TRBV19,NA,TGTGCCAGTAGCCTCGACAGAGGTGAAAAACTGTTTTTT,CASSLDRGEKLFF
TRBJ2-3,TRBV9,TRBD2,TGTGCCAGCAACCCTTCCGGGGGGGTGGGGAATACGCAGTATTTT,CASNPSGGVGNTQYF